The next 8 T cell receptor beta chains were all read from a single sample in a study of identical twins (dated by TCRdb to the mid-2010s). The library was produced with 5' RACE. For sequencing, an Illumina HiSeq 2000 was employed. TCRdb applied fastp at Q25 and MiXCR to the public reads, then kept only in-frame beta chains. Each CDR3 protein appears once, grouped with its most common genes and DNA. The sample yields roughly 500,000 distinct CDR3 sequences; under 25% were counted once. The ten biggest clones cover roughly 0.91% of the sample. In addition, the sample was reused for a study of T cells expressing NK-cell markers.

The sample comprised CD4+ T cells sorted from blood. These receptors originate from a woman aged 18-29 years in good health.

The chain joins TRBV5-5 to TRBJ2-1; D is ambiguous. With 7 bases removed from V and 2 bases from J, the gap between germline ends came to 10 bases. Germline V CDR1 and CDR2: SGHKS, YYEKEE (reference sequence). CDR3 length equals 13 residues. In nucleotides, the CDR3 is TGTGCCAGCCTGACCGGGCCCTACAATGAGCAGTTCTTC. It is translated as CASLTGPYNEQFF.

The sample holds a few counts of this clonotype. The chain is built from TRBV20-1 and TRBJ1-2, with 7 bases identical to TRBD1. Germline trimming cut 6 bases from V and 8 bases from J; bases unmatched to any gene: 15. There are 14 residues in the CDR3. CDR1 is DFQATT and CDR2 is SNEGSKA in the germline V gene (reference sequence). The DNA of the CDR3 is TGCAGTGCCGGAAACGCGGGGACAGAGAGGGGCTACACCTTC. Its protein product is CSAGNAGTERGYTF.

This clonotype was seen a handful of times. The gene calls are TRBV12-3 or TRBV12-4 and TRBJ1-4; D unclear. The CDR3 length is 13 residues. V was trimmed by 2 bases and J by 6 bases, leaving 7 bases between them. CDR3 sequence: CASSLWADEKLFF. CDR3 DNA: TGTGCCAGCAGTTTATGGGCAGATGAAAAACTGTTTTTT.

In this sample, this clonotype turned up a few times. This chain joins TRBV5-6 and TRBJ1-1; D might be TRBD1 (5 bases). Germline CDR1 SGHDT, CDR2 YYEEEE. Trimming left V 3 bases short and J 7 bases short, with 13 bases between. This CDR3 has 13 amino acids. The CDR3 DNA is TGTGCCAGCAGCTGGGGGATTTCGTTTGAAGCTTTCTTT. Translating gives CASSWGISFEAFF.

Ten or more counts support this clonotype. J is TRBJ1-1 and V is TRBV12-3 or TRBV12-4, with 8 bases aligning to TRBD1. J was trimmed by 5 bases and V by 3 bases; bases with no gene match: 2. This CDR3 spans 13 amino acids. The CDR3 bases are TGTGCCAGCAGTTTCACAGGGGGGACTGAAGCTTTCTTT. Amino acids: CASSFTGGTEAFF.

This chain links TRBV30 with TRBJ2-1; no clear D gene. The CDR3 is 12 amino acids. Per germline, CDR1 GTSNPN and CDR2 SVGIG (reference sequence). V lost 1 base and J 9 bases, leaving 10 bases between the germline ends. The CDR3 DNA reads as TGTGCCTGGAGTGGAGTGGAAAGTGAGCAGTTCTTC. Its translation: CAWSGVESEQFF.

The chain uses TRBV11-2 and TRBJ2-3; TRBD2 matches 10 bases. This CDR3 spans 16 amino acids. With 5 bases clipped from V and 2 bases from J, the junction kept 7 bases outside the gene matches. Per the germline V gene, CDR1 is SGHAT and CDR2 is FQNNGV. CDR3 residues: CASSRPSGGATDTQYF. The CDR3 DNA reads TGTGCCAGCAGCCGCCCAAGCGGGGGGGCCACAGATACGCAGTATTTT.

The chain is built from TRBV5-1 and TRBJ2-2; 12 bases fit TRBD2. The CDR3 has 16 residues. Germline CDR1 reads SGHRS; CDR2 reads YFSETQ. V lost 4 bases to trimming and J lost 3 bases; unmatched junction nucleotides: 4. CDR3 region: CASSLRTSGDTGELFF. CDR3 coding DNA: TGCGCCAGCAGCCTTAGGACTAGCGGGGACACCGGGGAGCTGTTTTTT.